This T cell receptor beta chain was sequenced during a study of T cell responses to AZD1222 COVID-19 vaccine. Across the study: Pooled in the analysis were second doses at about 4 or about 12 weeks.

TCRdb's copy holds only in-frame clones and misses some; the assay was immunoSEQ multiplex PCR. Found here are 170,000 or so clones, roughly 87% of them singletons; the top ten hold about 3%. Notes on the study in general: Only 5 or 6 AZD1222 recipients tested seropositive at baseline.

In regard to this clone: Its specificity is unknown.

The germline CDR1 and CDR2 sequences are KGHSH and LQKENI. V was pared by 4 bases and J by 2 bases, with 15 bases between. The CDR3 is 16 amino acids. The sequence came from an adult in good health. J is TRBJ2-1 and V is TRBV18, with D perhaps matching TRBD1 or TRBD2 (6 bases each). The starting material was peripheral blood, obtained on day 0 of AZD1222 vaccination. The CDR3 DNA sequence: TGTGCCAGCTCACACCGGGGGCGGTCAGCCTACAATGAGCAGTTCTTC. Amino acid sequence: CASSHRGRSAYNEQFF.